The entry below describes one T cell receptor beta chain. As yet, its antigen is unknown. This sample was taken from a study of vaccination and CD4 T cells after COVID-19. As for treatment: roughly 11-day PBMC culture with coronavirus spike peptide pools or control peptides (ViraFEST assay). ViraFEST grew antigen-specific T cells using peptide pools, then sequenced TCRs. Sequenced with the Oncomine TCR Beta short-read assay was DNA taken from cultured CD4+ T cells. TCRdb re-called the PCR reads through MiXCR, storing one row per CDR3 protein. This sample has just under 20,000 distinct CDR3 sequences, with roughly two thirds found just once. Germline V gene lookup returns CDR1 SGHTA and CDR2 FQGNSA. The CDR3 sequence is 17 residues long. V lost 1 base to trimming and J lost 4 bases; unmatched junction nucleotides: 9.

The clonotype was recovered from a human donor who had recovered from COVID-19. Sequenced material: CD4+ T cells from blood, cultured in vitro. The chain links TRBV7-2 to TRBJ2-1, with 8 bases lining up with TRBD2. CDR3 DNA sequence: TGTGCCAGCAGCTTAGGTGGGGCGGGAGGTGCGTACAATGAGCAGTTCTTC. Its translation is CASSLGGAGGAYNEQFF.